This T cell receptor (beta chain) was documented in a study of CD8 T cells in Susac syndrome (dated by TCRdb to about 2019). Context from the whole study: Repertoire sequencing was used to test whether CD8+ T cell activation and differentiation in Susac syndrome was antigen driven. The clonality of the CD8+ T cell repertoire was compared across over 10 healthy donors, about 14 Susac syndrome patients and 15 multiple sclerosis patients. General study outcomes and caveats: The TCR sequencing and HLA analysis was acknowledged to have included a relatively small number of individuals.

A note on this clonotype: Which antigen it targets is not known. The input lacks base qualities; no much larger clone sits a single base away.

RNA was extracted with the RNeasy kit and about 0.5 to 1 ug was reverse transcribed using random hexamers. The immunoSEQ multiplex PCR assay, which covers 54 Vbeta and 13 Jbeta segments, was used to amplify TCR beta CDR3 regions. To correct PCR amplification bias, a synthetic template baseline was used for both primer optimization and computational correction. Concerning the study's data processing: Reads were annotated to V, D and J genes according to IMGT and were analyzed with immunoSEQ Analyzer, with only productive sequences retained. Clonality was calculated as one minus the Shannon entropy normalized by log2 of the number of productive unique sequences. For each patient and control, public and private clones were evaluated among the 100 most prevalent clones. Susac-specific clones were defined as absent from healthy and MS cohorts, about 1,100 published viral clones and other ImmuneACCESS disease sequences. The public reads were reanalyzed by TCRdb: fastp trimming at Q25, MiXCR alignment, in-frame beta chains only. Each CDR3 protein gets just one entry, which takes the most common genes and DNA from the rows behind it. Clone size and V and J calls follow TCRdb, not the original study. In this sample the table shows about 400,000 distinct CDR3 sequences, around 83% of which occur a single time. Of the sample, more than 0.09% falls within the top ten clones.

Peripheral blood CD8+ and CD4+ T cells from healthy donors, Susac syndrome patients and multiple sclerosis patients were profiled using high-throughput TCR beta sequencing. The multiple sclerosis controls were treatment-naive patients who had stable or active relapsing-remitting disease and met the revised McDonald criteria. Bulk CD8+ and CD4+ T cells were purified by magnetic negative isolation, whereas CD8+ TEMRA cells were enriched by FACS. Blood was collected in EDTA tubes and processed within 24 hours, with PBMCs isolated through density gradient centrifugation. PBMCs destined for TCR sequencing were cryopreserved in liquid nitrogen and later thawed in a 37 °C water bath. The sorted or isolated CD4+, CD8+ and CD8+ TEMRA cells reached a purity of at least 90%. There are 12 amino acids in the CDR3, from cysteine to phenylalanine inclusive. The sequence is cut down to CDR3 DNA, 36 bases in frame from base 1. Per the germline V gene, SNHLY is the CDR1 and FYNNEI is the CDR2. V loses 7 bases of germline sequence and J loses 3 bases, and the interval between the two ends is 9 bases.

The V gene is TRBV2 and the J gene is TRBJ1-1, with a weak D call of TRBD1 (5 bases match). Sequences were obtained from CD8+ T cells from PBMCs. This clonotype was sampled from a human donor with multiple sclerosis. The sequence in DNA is TGTGCCAGCACAGGGACGGACACTGAAGCTTTCTTT. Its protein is CASTGTDTEAFF.